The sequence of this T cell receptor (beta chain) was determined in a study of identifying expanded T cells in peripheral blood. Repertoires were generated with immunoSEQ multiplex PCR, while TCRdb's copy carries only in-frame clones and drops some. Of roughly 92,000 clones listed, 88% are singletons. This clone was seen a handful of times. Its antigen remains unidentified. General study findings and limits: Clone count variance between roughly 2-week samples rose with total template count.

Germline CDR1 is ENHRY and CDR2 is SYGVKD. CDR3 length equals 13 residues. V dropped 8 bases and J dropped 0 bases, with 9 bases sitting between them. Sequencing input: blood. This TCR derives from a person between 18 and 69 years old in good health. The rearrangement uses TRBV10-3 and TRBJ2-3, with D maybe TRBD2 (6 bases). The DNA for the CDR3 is TGTGCCATCCGGGGGACGAGCACAGATACGCAGTATTTT. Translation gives CAIRGTSTDTQYF.